The 10 T cell receptor beta chains listed next were all sequenced from one sample in a study of radiotherapy plus CTLA-4 blockade in lung cancer. TCRdb's copy holds only in-frame clones and misses some; the assay was immunoSEQ multiplex PCR. The sample lists about 97,000 clones; roughly 74% were seen once. Here the sequenced sample was peripheral blood, taken from a patient treated with radiotherapy plus ipilimumab. Source of these receptors: a human donor with non-small cell lung cancer who had a partial response to radiotherapy plus ipilimumab. Some clones in this sample may be carry-over from other donors' samples.

The table lists this clone with a few counts. V usage is TRBV6-4 and J usage is TRBJ2-1, with 8 nucleotides matching TRBD2. CDR3 length: 15 amino acids. The trim removed 2 bases at V and 7 bases at J, leaving 7 bases unmatched. Germline V lookup: CDR1 MRHNA, CDR2 SNTAGT. CDR3 sequence: CASSDGVAGLNEQFF. The DNA of the CDR3 is TGTGCCAGCAGTGACGGGGTAGCGGGATTGAATGAGCAGTTCTTC.

The chain is built from TRBV5-4 and TRBJ1-1; possible D gene TRBD1, 5 bases. This CDR3 region has 15 residues. V was pared by 1 base and J by 4 bases, with 14 bases between. CDR1 is SGHNT, CDR2 YYREEE, per germline (reference sequence). The CDR3 DNA reads TGTGCCAGCAGCTTGTTCGCAGGGATGGGCACTGAAGCTTTCTTT. This encodes CASSLFAGMGTEAFF.

CDR3 in amino acids: CASSPNAGRVSYEQYF. In DNA form, the CDR3 reads TGTGCCAGCAGCCCCAATGCCGGCAGGGTGTCCTACGAGCAGTACTTC. This rearrangement joins TRBV5-6 to TRBJ2-7, with a tentative D call TRBD1 (5 bases). The CDR3 sequence is 16 residues long. Germline CDR1 and CDR2: SGHDT and YYEEEE. V dropped 4 bases and J dropped 1 base, with 18 bases sitting between them.

The chain carries TRBV2 and TRBJ1-4, with TRBD1 as a possible D gene (6 bases). The V end lost 2 bases, the J end lost 2 bases, and 15 bases lay between the germline ends. The CDR3 loop spans 17 amino acids. Germline V lookup: CDR1 SNHLY, CDR2 FYNNEI. CDR3 nucleotide sequence: TGTGCCAGCAGTGAATTCCCCGTAACAGGGACTAATGAAAAACTGTTTTTT. It translates to CASSEFPVTGTNEKLFF.

J is TRBJ1-1 and V is TRBV2; 9 bases map to TRBD1. The J segment lost 4 bases and the V segment lost 4 bases, leaving 10 bases of the junction unmatched. Germline V CDR1 and CDR2: SNHLY, FYNNEI. CDR3 length: 16 amino acids. The CDR3: CASSANRGLTSTEAFF. CDR3 nucleotides: TGTGCCAGCAGTGCAAACAGGGGGCTAACGAGCACTGAAGCTTTCTTT. The full variable domain, its missing parts supplied by reference TRBV2 and TRBJ1-1, is EPEVTQTPSHQVTQMGQEVILRCVPISNHLYFYWYRQILGQKVEFLVSFYNNEISEKSEIFDDQFSVERPDGSNFTLKIRSTKLEDSAMYFCASSANRGLTSTEAFFGQGTRLTVV.

The gene calls are TRBV28 and TRBJ2-1, with 7 bases identical to TRBD2. CDR1 MDHEN and CDR2 SYDVKM come from the germline V gene. Losses at the gene ends were 8 bases for V and 7 bases for J; bases not matched to a gene: 14. CDR3 length equals 15 residues. CDR3 amino acids: CASSVVASGGNEQFF. CDR3 sequence (DNA): TGTGCCAGCTCAGTTGTGGCTAGCGGTGGGAATGAGCAGTTCTTC.

The chain couples TRBV27 to TRBJ1-5; D is possibly TRBD1 (6 bases). The ends were cut back, 9 bases at V and 1 base at J, with 7 bases in the middle. This CDR3 spans 12 amino acids. In germline, CDR1 is MNHEY, CDR2 SMNVEV (reference sequence). CDR3: CARTGSNQPQHF. The CDR3 coding sequence is TGTGCCAGGACAGGAAGCAATCAGCCCCAGCATTTT.

The V and J genes are TRBV19 and TRBJ2-7, with 8 bases identical to TRBD2. Germline assignment: CDR1 LNHDA and CDR2 SQIVND (reference sequence). This CDR3 is 16 amino acids long. V shed 4 bases, J shed 6 bases, and the junction held 14 bases outside the gene matches. CDR3 loop: CASSTPRGGLWGEQYF. In DNA form, the CDR3 reads TGTGCCAGTAGTACCCCCCGGGGGGGACTCTGGGGCGAGCAGTACTTC.

The chain employs TRBV28 and TRBJ1-5, with TRBD1 matching over 10 bases. The V gene end was trimmed by 5 bases and the J gene end by 2 bases; junction bases not matched to a gene: 12. Germline lookup yields CDR1 MDHEN and CDR2 SYDVKM. The CDR3 has 18 amino acids. CDR3 bases: TGTGCCAGCAGTACCATACGCCACGGACAGGGGGGCAATCAGCCCCAGCATTTT. Its translation: CASSTIRHGQGGNQPQHF.

The sample holds one count of this clone. The chain links TRBV18 to TRBJ2-3; D not resolved. The V and J ends lost 3 bases and 5 bases respectively, with 24 bases between them. CDR1 and CDR2 (germline): KGHSH, LQKENI. CDR3 length: 18 residues. The CDR3 DNA follows: TGTGCCAGCTCACCTGACCTCGAGACAAAGGTTATTGGAGATACGCAGTATTTT. Translation gives CASSPDLETKVIGDTQYF.